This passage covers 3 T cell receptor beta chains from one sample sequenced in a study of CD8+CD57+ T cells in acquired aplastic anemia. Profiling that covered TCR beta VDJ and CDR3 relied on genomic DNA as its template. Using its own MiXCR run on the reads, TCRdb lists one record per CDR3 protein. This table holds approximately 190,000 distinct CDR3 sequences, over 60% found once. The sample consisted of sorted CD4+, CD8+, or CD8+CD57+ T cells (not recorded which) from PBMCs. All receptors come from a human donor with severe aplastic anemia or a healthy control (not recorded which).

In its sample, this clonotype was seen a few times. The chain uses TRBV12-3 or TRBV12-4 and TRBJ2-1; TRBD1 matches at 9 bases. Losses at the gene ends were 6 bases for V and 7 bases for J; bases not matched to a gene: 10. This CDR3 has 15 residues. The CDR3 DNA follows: TGTGCCAGCAGCTCCACAGGGGGCGTGGGAAATGAGCAGTTCTTC. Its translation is CASSSTGGVGNEQFF.

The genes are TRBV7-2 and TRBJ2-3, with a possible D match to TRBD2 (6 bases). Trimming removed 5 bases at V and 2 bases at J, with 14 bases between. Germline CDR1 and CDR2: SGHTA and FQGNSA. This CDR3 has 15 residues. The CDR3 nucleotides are TGTGCCAGCAGCCTACGGGCGGGAAACACAGATACGCAGTATTTT. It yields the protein CASSLRAGNTDTQYF.

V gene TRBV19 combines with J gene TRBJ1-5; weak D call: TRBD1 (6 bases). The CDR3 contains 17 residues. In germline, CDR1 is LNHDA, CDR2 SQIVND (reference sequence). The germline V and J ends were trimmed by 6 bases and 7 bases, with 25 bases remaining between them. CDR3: CASRTAQGKTEHQPQHF. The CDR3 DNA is TGTGCCAGTAGAACGGCACAGGGCAAGACTGAACACCAGCCCCAGCATTTT.